This T cell receptor beta chain is from a study of blood T cell repertoires in COVID-19. Across the study: The United States, Italy and Spain supplied acute and convalescent COVID-19 samples. From T cells, B-cell-depleted T cells, or PBMCs came the material, which was cDNA or gDNA.

Per the study methods: Scientists estimated how many nucleated cells there were by amplifying reference gene primers. Profiling relied on immunoSEQ multiplex PCR, and the TCRdb table lists in-frame clones only, not all of them. That table furnishes V, J and clone size, whereas the DNA furnished D and trimming. Of about 220,000 clones in the sample, 84% were seen once. The TCR was taken from a woman in her twenties or thirties who had recovered from COVID-19. The sequenced sample was peripheral blood.

The CDR3 DNA sequence: TGCGCCAGCAGCTCCCAGGGGTTTTCCACAGATACGCAGTATTTT. This codes for CASSSQGFSTDTQYF. J is TRBJ2-3 and V is TRBV5-1; tentatively, D is TRBD1 (6 bases). Germline values: CDR1 SGHRS, CDR2 YFSETQ. The CDR3 length is 15 residues. Trimming took 3 bases from V and 2 from J, leaving 13 bases between them.